One sample yielded the 29 T cell receptor beta chains listed below, sequenced in a study of blood T cells in healthy people across ages. Primers used in a second PCR of roughly 7 to 12 cycles were a sample-barcoded 5' primer and a J-beta primer mix. TCRdb ran MiXCR on the 5' RACE reads and lists one entry per CDR3 protein. Of more than 1 million distinct CDR3 sequences in the sample, under 45% were seen once. Input material: blood. These receptors were obtained from a woman aged 55-75 years in good health.

This clonotype has a count of ten or more. The chain combines TRBV29-1 with TRBJ2-5, with 10 bases aligning to TRBD1. The J call is uncertain, as TRBJ2-7 better fits the DNA end. The length of the CDR3 is 14 residues. Looked up from germline, CDR1 is SQVTM and CDR2 is ANQGSEA. The CDR3 protein is CSVGSGTGASEQYF. CDR3 nucleotides: TGCAGCGTTGGCTCCGGGACAGGGGCCTCCGAGCAGTACTTC.

The chain uses TRBV7-2 and TRBJ1-4; D not resolved. Deletions cut 1 base from V and 4 bases from J, with 10 bases between. CDR3 size: 15 residues. The germline gives CDR1 SGHTA, CDR2 FQGNSA. CDR3 sequence reads: CASSLGGIFNEKLFF. In DNA, the CDR3 is TGTGCCAGCAGCTTAGGCGGCATTTTTAATGAAAAACTGTTTTTT.

The chain is built from TRBV6-4 and TRBJ1-1; possible D gene TRBD1, 5 bases. V was trimmed by 6 bases and J by 1 base, leaving 12 bases between them. CDR1 MRHNA and CDR2 SNTAGT come from the germline V gene. The CDR3 contains 14 residues. The CDR3 is CASSGTDTNTEAFF. DNA for the CDR3: TGTGCCAGCAGCGGGACTGACACGAACACTGAAGCTTTCTTT.

The CDR3 DNA reads TGCGCCAGCAGCCAATTCAGTCCGGACAGGGGGTCACGAAAACTGTTTTTT. Translating gives CASSQFSPDRGSRKLFF. The chain joins TRBV4-1 to TRBJ1-4; 10 nucleotides match TRBD1. Germline trimming cut 2 bases from V and 10 bases from J; bases unmatched to any gene: 13. This CDR3 contains 17 residues. The V gene's germline CDR1 is MGHRA and CDR2 YSYEKL.

This clonotype has just one count. The gene calls are TRBV20-1 and TRBJ2-3; D is perhaps TRBD1 (6 bases). Looked up from germline, CDR1 is DFQATT and CDR2 is SNEGSKA (reference sequence). The CDR3 length is 16 residues. V was clipped by 5 bases and J by 2 bases, with 20 bases between them. The CDR3 region is CSAPLRQVLSTDTQYF. In DNA, the CDR3 is TGCAGTGCTCCCTTGCGACAGGTCCTCTCCACAGATACGCAGTATTTT.

The count of this clonotype is one. V is TRBV7-9 and J is TRBJ2-5; 10 nucleotides line up with TRBD1. The CDR3 is 16 amino acids. With V trimmed by 5 bases and J by 2 bases, 8 bases remained unmatched. Germline CDR1 SEHNR, CDR2 FQNEAQ (reference sequence). CDR3 nucleotide sequence: TGTGCCAGCAGCCCTAGGACAGGGGGTGCACAAGAGACCCAGTACTTC. Its translation is CASSPRTGGAQETQYF.

For this clonotype: Given the absence of the conserved phenylalanine or tryptophan at the CDR3 end, a read error is likely. This chain connects TRBV28 to TRBJ2-1; 12 bases fit TRBD2. The germline CDR1 and CDR2 sequences are MDHEN and SYDVKM. The CDR3 is 14 amino acids. V shed 5 bases and J 8 bases; nucleotides not matched to a gene: 4. The CDR3 bases are TGTGCCAGCAGTCGGACTAGCGGGATACATGAGCAGTTCTTA. Residues: CASSRTSGIHEQFL.

The rearrangement uses TRBV2 and TRBJ2-5, with D uncertain. The V end lost 6 bases, the J end lost 7 bases, and 12 bases lay between the germline ends. This CDR3 spans 12 amino acids. The V gene's germline CDR1 is SNHLY and CDR2 FYNNEI. For the CDR3, the DNA is TGTGCCAGCAGATGGTCCAAAGCGACCCAGTACTTC. Encoded protein: CASRWSKATQYF.

There are a few counts of this clonotype. V and J are TRBV28 and TRBJ2-4, with 11 nucleotides matching TRBD1. CDR1 is MDHEN, CDR2 SYDVKM, per germline. The junction had 17 bases not matched to a gene; V was cut back by 6 bases and J by 4 bases. The CDR3 has 19 residues. CDR3 sequence (DNA): TGTGCCAGCAGGCGACGGGACAGGGGGAATTCGATAGTGAAAAACATTCAGTACTTC. Residues: CASRRRDRGNSIVKNIQYF.

The chain is built from TRBV4-2 and TRBJ1-1; no clear D. Germline V gives CDR1 LGHNA, CDR2 YNFKEQ. V shed 0 bases and J shed 0 bases, with 8 bases lying between them. The CDR3 covers 15 residues. DNA for the CDR3: TGTGCCAGCAGCCAAGAGGACGGCATGAACACTGAAGCTTTCTTT. Protein: CASSQEDGMNTEAFF.

V gene TRBV6-5 combines with J gene TRBJ2-1; D may be TRBD1 (5 bases). The CDR3 has 13 residues. The V gene's germline CDR1 is MNHEY and CDR2 SVGAGI. V lost 2 bases and J 8 bases, leaving 10 bases between the germline ends. The CDR3 loop reads CASSYRGRDEQFF. CDR3 coding DNA: TGTGCCAGCAGTTACAGGGGCCGGGATGAGCAGTTCTTC.

The genes are TRBV6-5 and TRBJ1-1; D is possibly TRBD1 (5 bases). The CDR3 consists of 14 residues. V dropped 6 bases and J dropped 0 bases, with 11 bases sitting between them. CDR1 is MNHEY and CDR2 is SVGAGI in the germline V gene. CDR3 residues: CASRGESMNTEAFF. The DNA of the CDR3 is TGTGCCAGCAGGGGGGAGAGTATGAACACTGAAGCTTTCTTT.

This chain joins TRBV7-3 and TRBJ2-5, with 8 bases matching TRBD1. The germline V gene has CDR1 SGHTA and CDR2 FQGTGA. The CDR3 loop spans 12 amino acids. Trimming at V came to 3 bases and at J to 13 bases, leaving 7 bases not matched to a gene. This chain's CDR3 is CASSLNRGTLYF. The CDR3 DNA follows: TGTGCCAGCAGCTTGAACAGGGGGACTCTGTACTTC.

This clonotype was seen at least ten times. The rearrangement joins TRBV5-6 to TRBJ2-1; D gene unclear. This CDR3 has 12 residues. Germline V lookup: CDR1 SGHDT, CDR2 YYEEEE. V was trimmed by 0 bases and J by 10 bases, leaving 8 bases between them. This CDR3 reads CASSLAAREQFF. The CDR3 DNA sequence: TGTGCCAGCAGCTTGGCTGCACGGGAGCAGTTCTTC.

A few counts support this clonotype. V is TRBV27 and J is TRBJ2-7; D is undetermined. The V gene lost 5 bases and the J gene lost 3 bases, with 14 bases spanning the gap. The CDR3 has 14 residues. CDR1 is MNHEY and CDR2 is SMNVEV in the germline V gene (reference sequence). CDR3 in amino acids: CASSLTEDYYEQYF. The CDR3 DNA follows: TGTGCCAGCAGTCTAACAGAAGATTACTACGAGCAGTACTTC.

Worth noting for this clonotype: The junction departs from the called germline gene at one end, perhaps through a read error. The gene calls are TRBV28 and TRBJ1-2; D is undetermined. CDR3 size: 15 residues. CDR1 and CDR2 (germline): MDHEN, SYDVKM. As DNA, the CDR3 is TGTGCCAGCAATTTATTGACGAATCTGGTGGGTGGCTACACCTTC. Translated: CASNLLTNLVGGYTF.

The chain employs TRBV25-1 and TRBJ2-3; the match to TRBD2 covers 13 bases. The CDR3 is made up of 15 amino acids. CDR1 is MGHDK, CDR2 SYGVNS, per germline. The ends lost 2 bases at V and 5 bases at J; junction bases unmatched: 1. CDR3 nucleotide sequence: TGTGCCAGCAGTGAAGGACTAGCGGGAGTAGATACGCAGTATTTT. It translates to CASSEGLAGVDTQYF.

J is TRBJ2-3 and V is TRBV15; 7 nucleotides match TRBD2. Germline V lookup: CDR1 LNHNV, CDR2 YYDKDF (reference sequence). V lost 2 bases, J lost 2 bases, and 10 bases stayed unmatched. The CDR3 consists of 17 residues. CDR3 region: CATSRSWTSGPTDTQYF. The CDR3 region has the DNA TGTGCCACCAGCAGATCCTGGACTAGTGGGCCCACAGATACGCAGTATTTT.

The chain links TRBV15 to TRBJ2-1; possibly TRBD1 or TRBD2 for D (5 bases each). Germline CDR1 and CDR2: LNHNV and YYDKDF (reference sequence). V lost 1 base and J 1 base, leaving 14 bases between the germline ends. The CDR3 spans 17 residues. This CDR3 reads CATSRVRGKTSYNEQFF. In DNA, the CDR3 is TGTGCCACCAGCAGAGTGAGGGGTAAAACATCCTACAATGAGCAGTTCTTC.

This clonotype turned up a few times. V usage is TRBV6-1 and J usage is TRBJ2-2; perhaps TRBD1 as D (5 bases). The CDR3 runs 18 residues. V lost 6 bases and J lost 4, with 24 bases in between. The V gene's germline CDR1 is MNHNS and CDR2 SASEGT. CDR3 coding DNA: TGTGCCAGCAGACGACAGACGAGCACCTGGGCCAGCACCGGGGAGCTGTTTTTT. Translating it yields CASRRQTSTWASTGELFF.

This chain uses TRBV7-6 with TRBJ2-4; tentatively, D is TRBD1 (6 bases). This CDR3 contains 18 residues. The V end was cut by 1 base, the J end by 1 base, with 17 bases between. Germline CDR1 SGHVS, CDR2 FNYEAQ. CDR3 sequence (DNA): TGTGCCAGCAGCTTAGTCCCCTCGGCCACAGGGGCCAAAAACATTCAGTACTTC. The encoded protein is CASSLVPSATGAKNIQYF.

The chain uses TRBV6-5 and TRBJ2-5; 8 nucleotides agree with TRBD2. CDR3 length: 16 amino acids. The V gene end was trimmed by 8 bases and the J gene end by 7 bases; junction bases not matched to a gene: 18. Germline V gene data show CDR1 as MNHEY and CDR2 as SVGAGI. The CDR3 DNA follows: TGTGCCAGCGGTTTCAGCTCGGGAGCGGGAGTTGGGACCCAGTACTTC. Protein sequence: CASGFSSGAGVGTQYF.

Details on this clonotype: Its ends do not fully match the called genes, so a read error is possible. V and J are TRBV7-8 and TRBJ1-2, with D possibly TRBD1 on 5 matching bases. This CDR3 spans 15 amino acids. Germline assignment: CDR1 SGHVS and CDR2 FQNEAQ. The CDR3: CASTSRGFLNYGHTF. In DNA, the CDR3 is TGTGCCAGCACCTCCCGGGGGTTTTTAAACTATGGCCACACCTTC.

This chain uses TRBV15 with TRBJ2-1; D gene unclear. The germline gives CDR1 LNHNV, CDR2 YYDKDF (reference sequence). Deletions cut 0 bases from V and 13 bases from J, with 13 bases between. The CDR3 is made up of 13 amino acids. CDR3 DNA: TGTGCCACCAGCAGAGATACCCAAGAGACCCAGTTCTTC. It is translated as CATSRDTQETQFF.

The chain carries TRBV11-2 and TRBJ2-7; 10 positions agree with TRBD1. The J call may not be correct, given that the DNA end is closer to TRBJ2-5. Germline CDR1 is SGHAT and CDR2 is FQNNGV. The CDR3 has 15 amino acids. CDR3 bases: TGTGCCAGCAGCAGAAGACAGGGGGCTTTTAAGACCCAGTACTTC. Translating it yields CASSRRQGAFKTQYF.

The V call is TRBV7-2, the J call TRBJ2-1, with TRBD2 matching 8 bases. Germline V CDR1 and CDR2: SGHTA, FQGNSA. The V and J ends lost 5 bases and 5 bases, in that order; junction bases with no gene match: 5. The CDR3 totals 14 residues. CDR3: CASSRRSGDNEQFF. Written as DNA, the CDR3 is TGTGCCAGCAGCCGTCGTAGCGGGGACAATGAGCAGTTCTTC.

The J gene is TRBJ2-2, the V gene TRBV2; D is perhaps TRBD2 (6 bases). V was cut by 3 bases and J by 0 bases, with 8 bases left in between. CDR3 length equals 15 residues. The V gene's germline CDR1 is SNHLY and CDR2 FYNNEI. The CDR3 DNA sequence: TGTGCCAGCAGTGAGGAGGGCCCGAACACCGGGGAGCTGTTTTTT. It is translated as CASSEEGPNTGELFF.

This chain joins TRBV6-4 and TRBJ2-7; D remains unclear. This CDR3 is 15 amino acids long. Trimming took off 6 bases at V and 4 bases at J, with 19 bases between the two ends. Germline V lookup: CDR1 MRHNA, CDR2 SNTAGT. The CDR3 reads CASSPTEGFPYEQYF. The CDR3 region has the DNA TGTGCCAGCAGCCCTACTGAAGGGTTCCCTTACGAGCAGTACTTC.

The chain employs TRBV5-1 and TRBJ1-6; a weak D match, TRBD1 (5 bases). V dropped 5 bases and J dropped 9 bases, with 18 bases sitting between them. Looked up from germline, CDR1 is SGHRS and CDR2 is YFSETQ. CDR3 length: 15 residues. The CDR3 sequence is CASSSQGTGGSPLHF. As DNA, the CDR3 is TGCGCCAGCAGTTCACAAGGCACCGGGGGTTCACCCCTCCACTTT.